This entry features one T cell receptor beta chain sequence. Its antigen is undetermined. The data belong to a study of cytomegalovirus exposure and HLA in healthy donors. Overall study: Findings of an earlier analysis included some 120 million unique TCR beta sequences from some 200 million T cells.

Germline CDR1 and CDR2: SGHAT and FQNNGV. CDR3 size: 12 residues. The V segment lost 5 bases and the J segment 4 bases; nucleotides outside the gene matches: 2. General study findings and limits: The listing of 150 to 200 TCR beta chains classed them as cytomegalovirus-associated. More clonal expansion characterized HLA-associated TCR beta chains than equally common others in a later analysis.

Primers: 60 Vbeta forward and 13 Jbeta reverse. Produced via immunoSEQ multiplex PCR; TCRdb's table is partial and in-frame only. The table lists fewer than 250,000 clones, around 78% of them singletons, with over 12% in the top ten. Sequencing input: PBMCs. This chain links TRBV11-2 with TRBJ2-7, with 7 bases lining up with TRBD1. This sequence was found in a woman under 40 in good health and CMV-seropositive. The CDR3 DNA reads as TGTGCCAGCAGCGGGACAGTTTACGAGCAGTACTTC. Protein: CASSGTVYEQYF.